The clone carrying this T cell receptor beta chain has more than one count but fewer than ten. CDR3 length: 16 amino acids. Trimming took 4 bases from V and 9 from J; bases not matched to a gene: 10. Germline CDR1 is MNHEY and CDR2 is SVGAGI. Original handling: The authors estimated nucleated cell counts from reference gene primer amplification. Assay: immunoSEQ multiplex PCR; the TCRdb copy retains only in-frame clones and omits some. V, J and clone size are taken as reported in that table, and D and trimming were inferred from the DNA itself. The sample yields under 200,000 clones, approximately 80% seen once. This sample was included in a study of blood T cell repertoires in COVID-19. Study in general: COVID-19 samples collected from the United States, Italy and Spain covered acute and convalescent phases.

The rearrangement joins TRBV6-5 to TRBJ1-6; 9 nucleotides agree with TRBD1. The sequenced sample consisted of peripheral blood. The clonotype originates from a human donor in a cohort sampled during active COVID-19. The CDR3 sequence is CASSSSPTGGGSPLHF. The CDR3 coding sequence is TGTGCCAGCAGTTCCTCACCTACAGGGGGCGGTTCACCCCTCCACTTT.